What follows is one TCR beta chain and its context. This specimen belongs to a study of blood T cells in healthy people across ages. Study in general: T cells yielded about one barcoded beta molecule per two cells through template switching.

Primed by a sample-barcoded 5' primer and a J-beta primer mix, a second PCR proceeded for about 6 to 11 cycles. TCRdb reprocessed the 5' RACE reads via MiXCR and lists one record per CDR3 protein. Found here are about 780,000 distinct CDR3 sequences, about 47% of them singletons; the top ten hold about a sixth. Germline lookup yields CDR1 SNHLY and CDR2 FYNNEI. With 3 bases removed from V and 0 bases from J, the gap between germline ends came to 12 bases. This CDR3 comprises 15 residues. The rearrangement links TRBV2 to TRBJ2-7; tentative D call: TRBD1 (6 bases). Source material: blood. This TCR came from a man at least 80 years old in good health. The CDR3 reads CASSEGANPSYEQYF. The CDR3 coding sequence is TGTGCCAGCAGTGAGGGGGCTAACCCCTCCTACGAGCAGTACTTC.